The 22 T cell receptor beta chains below all came from one sample that was sequenced in a study of regulatory T cells in long-lasting Graves disease (dated by TCRdb to the early 2020s). The intended sense of this specimen's time point label: newly diagnosed GD, antithyroid drugs for less than 3 months. For both TCR sequencing and RNA sequencing, RNA was extracted from PBMCs using TRIzol. The method behind the library was multiplex PCR. Data came from an Illumina HiSeq 4000. iRepertoire HTBI primers and Arm-PCR amplification of CDR3 regions were used to construct TCR beta libraries. TCRdb redid the processing of the public reads, applying fastp at Q25 and MiXCR, and retained in-frame beta chains. Under each unique CDR3 protein, matching rows form one entry showing the most common genes and DNA. Recorded for this sample are some 560,000 distinct CDR3 sequences; about 16% of them occurred a single time. The ten largest clones take up around a quarter of the sample.

Separately, the same data were catalogued under a study of T cells in Graves' hyperthyroidism and ophthalmopathy.

This sample comprised peripheral blood mononuclear cells (PBMCs), obtained at new diagnosis, from a patient treated with antithyroid drugs. These receptors were obtained from a middle-aged woman with Graves disease. Donor details come from another sample of the same person, matched by shared clones.

The V and J genes are TRBV9 and TRBJ1-4; the D gene is possibly TRBD1 (5 bases). The CDR3 extends over 18 amino acids. V shed 3 bases and J shed 8 bases, with 26 bases lying between them. CDR1 is SGDLS, CDR2 YYNGEE, per germline. The CDR3 bases are TGTGCCAGCAGCGCGGGAGGACAATCCTATTTGGGGGAGGAAAAACTGTTTTTT. Translation: CASSAGGQSYLGEEKLFF.

This clonotype has a count of ten or more. In nucleotides, the CDR3 is TGCGCCAGCAGCTTGATTGCGGGGGGGTACAATGAGCAGTTCTTC. This sequence encodes CASSLIAGGYNEQFF. The chain couples TRBV5-1 to TRBJ2-1, with 9 bases matching TRBD2. The CDR3 sequence is 15 residues long. The V and J ends lost 1 base and 4 bases, in that order; junction bases with no gene match: 3. The V gene's germline CDR1 is SGHRS and CDR2 YFSETQ. The full variable domain, its missing parts supplied by reference TRBV5-1 and TRBJ2-1, is KAGVTQTPRYLIKTRGQQVTLSCSPISGHRSVSWYQQTPGQGLQFLFEYFSETQRNKGNFPGRFSGRQFSNSRSEMNVSTLELGDSALYLCASSLIAGGYNEQFFGPGTRLTVL.

This clonotype was counted a few times. The chain couples TRBV11-2 to TRBJ2-1, with 8 positions matching TRBD1. The CDR3 length is 19 residues. Losses at the gene ends were 0 bases for V and 3 bases for J; bases not matched to a gene: 13. Germline CDR1 reads SGHAT; CDR2 reads FQNNGV. CDR3 coding DNA: TGTGCCAGCAGCTTAGATTGGGCAGGGGGCCTGCCCAGCTACAATGAGCAGTTCTTC. Protein sequence: CASSLDWAGGLPSYNEQFF.

This clonotype was observed a handful of times. This chain joins TRBV10-3 and TRBJ1-4, with a weak D call TRBD1 (6 bases). The V gene lost 2 bases and the J gene lost 3 bases, with 10 bases spanning the gap. Germline lookup yields CDR1 ENHRY and CDR2 SYGVKD. This CDR3 comprises 15 residues. CDR3 amino acids: CAISEGGQPNEKLFF. The CDR3 DNA follows: TGTGCCATCAGTGAGGGAGGACAGCCTAATGAAAAACTGTTTTTT.

The V gene is TRBV28, the J gene TRBJ2-3, with D perhaps being TRBD1 or TRBD2 (9 bases each). The last part of the DNA fits TRBJ2-5 better; the J call may be wrong. This CDR3 has 16 residues. In germline, CDR1 is MDHEN, CDR2 SYDVKM. CDR3 in DNA: TGTGCCAGCAGGTACGACAGGGGGAGCGGGGGGGAGACCCAGTACTTC. Translated, it gives CASRYDRGSGGETQYF.

This clonotype was detected ten times or more. The gene calls are TRBV18 and TRBJ1-1; D not resolved. Trimming removed 3 bases from V and 0 bases from J, with 5 bases in between. This CDR3 has 13 amino acids. Germline V lookup: CDR1 KGHSH, CDR2 LQKENI. CDR3 coding DNA: TGTGCCAGCTCACCGGATCTGAACACTGAAGCTTTCTTT. This gives the protein CASSPDLNTEAFF.

This clonotype came up many times. This chain links TRBV11-2 with TRBJ2-3; a weak D match, TRBD2 (6 bases). Trimming removed 4 bases at V and 2 bases at J, with 19 bases between. The CDR3 extends over 17 amino acids. CDR1 is SGHAT, CDR2 FQNNGV, per germline. CDR3 DNA: TGTGCCAGCAGCTCCCCAGGGTCGGGGGAGTTCACAGATACGCAGTATTTT. This gives the protein CASSSPGSGEFTDTQYF.

V gene TRBV12-3 or TRBV12-4 combines with J gene TRBJ2-7, with TRBD1 as a possible D gene (5 bases). The CDR3 covers 15 residues. The germline V and J ends were trimmed by 2 bases and 0 bases, with 11 bases remaining between them. The CDR3 DNA sequence: TGTGCCAGCAGTTTAACAGGTTCTAGCTCCTACGAGCAGTACTTC. Amino acids: CASSLTGSSSYEQYF.

V gene TRBV10-1 combines with J gene TRBJ2-3; the D gene could be TRBD1 or TRBD2 (5 bases each). V gave up 3 bases and J gave up 2 bases, with 15 bases separating them. The CDR3 length is 16 residues. Germline CDR1 is WNHNN and CDR2 is SYGVQD (reference sequence). The CDR3 coding sequence is TGCGCCAGCAGTGACGACTGGGACGGAAACACAGATACGCAGTATTTT. Translation: CASSDDWDGNTDTQYF.

In this sample, this clonotype turned up many times. V and J are TRBV24-1 and TRBJ2-1; 16 bases are a match to TRBD2. CDR3 length: 19 residues. The germline V gene encodes CDR1 KGHDR and CDR2 SFDVKD. Trimming cost V 3 bases and J 7 bases; bases outside gene matches: 11. DNA for the CDR3: TGTGCCACCAGTGATGTCCCGGGACTAGCGGGGGGGCCGAGTAATGAGCAGTTCTTC. This sequence encodes CATSDVPGLAGGPSNEQFF.

The chain carries TRBV5-1 and TRBJ2-5; D ambiguous. Germline assignment: CDR1 SGHRS and CDR2 YFSETQ. The CDR3 is made up of 15 amino acids. V was trimmed by 3 bases and J by 2 bases, leaving 14 bases between them. The CDR3 is CASSSSPGAQETQYF. The DNA for the CDR3 is TGCGCCAGCAGCTCCTCTCCAGGCGCACAAGAGACCCAGTACTTC.

Ten or more counts support this clonotype. V gene TRBV12-3 or TRBV12-4 combines with J gene TRBJ1-5, with D possibly TRBD1 on 5 matching bases. The CDR3 loop spans 14 amino acids. V lost 2 bases to trimming and J lost 3 bases, with 8 bases between them. The CDR3 bases are TGTGCCAGCAGTTTACAGGGATTCAATCAGCCCCAGCATTTT. Translating gives CASSLQGFNQPQHF.

V gene TRBV12-3 or TRBV12-4 combines with J gene TRBJ1-1; D is undetermined. Trimming took off 0 bases at V and 2 bases at J, with 13 bases between the two ends. This CDR3 has 16 amino acids. The CDR3 here is CASSLAWRAQNTEAFF. As DNA, the CDR3 is TGTGCCAGCAGTTTAGCGTGGAGGGCGCAAAACACTGAAGCTTTCTTT.

The rearrangement joins TRBV7-2 to TRBJ2-5, with 13 bases lining up with TRBD2. The germline gives CDR1 SGHTA, CDR2 FQGNSA. The CDR3 spans 19 residues. Trimming cost V 3 bases and J 4 bases; bases outside gene matches: 14. CDR3 nucleotide sequence: TGTGCCAGCAGCTTTTTCCCTCTTACTAGCGGGGGGGCCGTAGAGACCCAGTACTTC. Translation: CASSFFPLTSGGAVETQYF.

This clonotype showed up many times. The chain carries TRBV5-1 and TRBJ2-2; D may match TRBD1 or TRBD2 (5 bases each). The CDR3 covers 15 residues. Per the germline V gene, CDR1 is SGHRS and CDR2 is YFSETQ. V lost 4 bases, J lost 4 bases, and 14 bases lay in between. The chain's CDR3 is CASSQLTGGTGELFF. The DNA of the CDR3 is TGCGCCAGCAGCCAACTCACTGGGGGCACCGGGGAGCTGTTTTTT.

This clonotype has a count of ten or more. The CDR3 sequence is CASSPPNGPNTEAFF. CDR3 bases: TGTGCCAGCTCACCTCCGAACGGACCGAACACTGAAGCTTTCTTT. The rearrangement joins TRBV18 to TRBJ1-1, with D uncertain. The V end lost 3 bases, the J end lost 1 base, and 12 bases lay between the germline ends. Germline V lookup: CDR1 KGHSH, CDR2 LQKENI. The CDR3 loop spans 15 amino acids. The whole variable domain, remainder taken from reference TRBV18 and TRBJ1-1, is NAGVMQNPRHLVRRRGQEARLRCSPMKGHSHVYWYRQLPEEGLKFMVYLQKENIIDESGMPKERFSAEFPKEGPSILRIQQVVRGDSAAYFCASSPPNGPNTEAFFGQGTRLTVV.

The chain combines TRBV3-1 with TRBJ1-2; maybe TRBD1 (6 bases). Germline CDR1 reads LGHDT; CDR2 reads YNNKEL (reference sequence). CDR3 size: 14 residues. Trimming removed 3 bases from V and 8 bases from J, with 16 bases in between. CDR3 nucleotides: TGTGCCAGCAGCCATCAGGGGCGGAGCAGGGGCTACACCTTC. Protein: CASSHQGRSRGYTF.

V usage is TRBV7-9 and J usage is TRBJ1-1; unclear D gene. Germline V gene data show CDR1 as SEHNR and CDR2 as FQNEAQ (reference sequence). Between the trimmed V and J ends, which lost 5 bases and 0 bases, there was a span of 13 bases. The CDR3 length is 15 residues. In nucleotides, the CDR3 is TGTGCCAGCAGCCTCACTCATGGGATGAACACTGAAGCTTTCTTT. It yields the protein CASSLTHGMNTEAFF.

This clonotype was recorded many times. This chain joins TRBV20-1 and TRBJ1-1; D unclear. The CDR3 spans 12 residues. The V gene lost 6 bases and the J gene lost 0 bases, with 8 bases spanning the gap. Germline lookup yields CDR1 DFQATT and CDR2 SNEGSKA (reference sequence). CDR3 coding DNA: TGCAGTGCGAGGACGGTGAACACTGAAGCTTTCTTT. It encodes CSARTVNTEAFF.

CDR3 coding DNA: TGTGCCACCAGTACACAGGGGGTCTGGAATGAGCAGTTCTTC. The encoded protein is CATSTQGVWNEQFF. The chain couples TRBV24-1 to TRBJ2-1; TRBD1 matches at 8 bases. The V gene end was trimmed by 6 bases and the J gene end by 7 bases; junction bases not matched to a gene: 7. The CDR3 extends over 14 amino acids. Germline-derived CDR1 and CDR2 are KGHDR and SFDVKD.

This clonotype was observed at least ten times. The rearrangement joins TRBV6-2 or TRBV6-3 to TRBJ2-3, with 7 positions matching TRBD1. V dropped 7 bases and J dropped 6; count of bases not matched to a gene: 10. Germline V gene data show CDR1 as MNHEY and CDR2 as SVGEGT. This CDR3 contains 14 residues. This chain's CDR3 is CASKGRQGYDTQYF. As DNA, the CDR3 is TGTGCCAGCAAAGGGAGACAGGGCTACGATACGCAGTATTTT.

This sequence joins TRBV20-1 and TRBJ2-2; 9 bases agree with TRBD2. CDR1 is DFQATT and CDR2 is SNEGSKA in the germline V gene (reference sequence). V was clipped by 5 bases and J by 0 bases; unmatched bases: 4. The CDR3 length is 15 residues. CDR3 nucleotide sequence: TGCAGTGCTCCCCGACTAGCGGCGAACACCGGGGAGCTGTTTTTT. It translates to CSAPRLAANTGELFF.